Given below is one TCR beta chain in context. Its antigen remains unknown. This sample was included in a study of T cell responses to AZD1222 COVID-19 vaccine. Regarding the study as a whole: A mostly white British donor set with more females was recruited, and clonal diversity was possibly underestimated. No repertoire was sampled before or during the peak T cell response, only after it.

Clones were read by immunoSEQ multiplex PCR, and TCRdb kept only the in-frame ones, dropping some. The sample has approximately 90,000 clones; nearly 90% are singletons. The clonotype comes from an adult in good health. This sample comprised peripheral blood, obtained on day 0 of AZD1222 vaccination.

The CDR3 protein is CASSQASGVMTGELFF. The CDR3 nucleotides are TGTGCCAGCAGCCAAGCCTCTGGGGTTATGACCGGGGAGCTGTTTTTT. V is TRBV3-1 (or the pseudogene TRBV3-2) and J is TRBJ2-2; D not certain. Germline CDR1 and CDR2: LGHDT and YNNKEL (reference sequence). The V and J ends lost 1 base and 5 bases respectively, with 14 bases between them. This CDR3 has 16 amino acids.